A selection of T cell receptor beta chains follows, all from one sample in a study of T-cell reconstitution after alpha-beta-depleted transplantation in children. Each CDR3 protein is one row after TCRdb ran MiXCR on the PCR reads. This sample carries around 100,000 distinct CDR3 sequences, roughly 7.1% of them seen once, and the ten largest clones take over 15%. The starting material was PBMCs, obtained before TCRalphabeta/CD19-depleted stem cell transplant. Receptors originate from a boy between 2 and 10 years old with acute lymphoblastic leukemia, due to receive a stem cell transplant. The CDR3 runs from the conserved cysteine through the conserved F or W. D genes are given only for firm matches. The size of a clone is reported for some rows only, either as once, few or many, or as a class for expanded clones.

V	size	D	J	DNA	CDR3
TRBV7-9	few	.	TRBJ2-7	TGTGCCAGCAGCCGGGACAAATACGAGCAGTACTTC	CASSRDKYEQYF
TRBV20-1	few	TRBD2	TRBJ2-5	TGCAGTGCTAGACTAGCGGGGGGCGAGACCCAGTACTTC	CSARLAGGETQYF
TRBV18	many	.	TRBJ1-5	TGTGCCAGCTCCGGACCCTTTGGGGGGGATCAGCCCCAGCATTTT	CASSGPFGGDQPQHF
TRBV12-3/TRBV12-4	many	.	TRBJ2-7	TGTGCCAGCAGCTACTCGAGGCGCTACGAGCAGTACTTC	CASSYSRRYEQYF
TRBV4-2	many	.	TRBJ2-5	TGTGCCAGCAGCCAGGCGTATGGGGCAGGAAGACAAGAGACCCAGTACTTC	CASSQAYGAGRQETQYF
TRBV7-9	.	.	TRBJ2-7	TGTGCCAGCAGCTTAGTGGGGGATCTTTACGAGCAGTACTTC	CASSLVGDLYEQYF
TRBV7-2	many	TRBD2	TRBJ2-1	TGTGCCAGCAGCTTAGCAGGGACTAGAACAATAAATAAGTTCTTC	CASSLAGTRTINKFF
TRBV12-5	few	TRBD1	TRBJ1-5	TGTGCTAGTGGTTTGGGGGACAGGGGGCAGCCCCAGCATTTT	CASGLGDRGQPQHF
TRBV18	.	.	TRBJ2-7	TGTGCCAGCTCCCCCTCGGCGGCCTCCTACGAGCAGTACTTC	CASSPSAASYEQYF
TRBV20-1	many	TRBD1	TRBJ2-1	TGCAGTGCTGAACCACAGGGGGGGTGGACAGGGGGATTCAATGAGCAGTTCTTC	CSAEPQGGWTGGFNEQFF
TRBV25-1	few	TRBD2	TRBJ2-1	TGTGCCAGCAGTGAACCAGCGGGGGGACTGAGCTCCTACAATGAGCAGTTCTTC	CASSEPAGGLSSYNEQFF
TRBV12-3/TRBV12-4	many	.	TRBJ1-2	TGTGCCAGCAGCTCAAACTATGGCTACACCTTC	CASSSNYGYTF
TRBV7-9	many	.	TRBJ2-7	TGTGCCAGCAGCTTTCTCCGTCGGGAAACCGAGCAGTACTTC	CASSFLRRETEQYF
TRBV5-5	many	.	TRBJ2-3	TGTGCCAGCAGCCTAACAGGTGGGGGTACGCAGTATTTT	CASSLTGGGTQYF
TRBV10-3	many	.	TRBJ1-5	TGTGCCATCAGCACAGGGCAGGGTCAGCCCCAGCATTTT	CAISTGQGQPQHF
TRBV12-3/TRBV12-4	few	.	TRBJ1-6	TGTGCCAGCAGTCCGGACAACTATTCACCCCTCCACTTT	CASSPDNYSPLHF
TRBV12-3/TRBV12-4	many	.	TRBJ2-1	TGTGCCAGCAGCCCTGGGGAGCAGTTCTTC	CASSPGEQFF
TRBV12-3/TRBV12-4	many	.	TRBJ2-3	TGTGCCAGCAGTTTGCGGATCCCCCGCACAGATACGCAGTATTTT	CASSLRIPRTDTQYF
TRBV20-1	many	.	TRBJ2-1	TGCAGTGCTAGAGTTCGGGACCCGACCTCGGAGTTCTTC	CSARVRDPTSEFF
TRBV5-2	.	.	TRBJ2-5	TGTGCCATGGGCCCAGTGCTCCTCTCCCAAGAGACCCAGTACTTC	CAMGPVLLSQETQYF
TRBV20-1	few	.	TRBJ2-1	TGCAGCGCACATAACTACAATGAGCAGTTCTTC	CSAHNYNEQFF
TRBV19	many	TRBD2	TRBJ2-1	TGTGCCAGTATCCCAGCGGGGGAGAACTACAATGAGCAGTTCTTC	CASIPAGENYNEQFF
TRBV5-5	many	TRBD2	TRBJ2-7	TGTGCCAGCAGCTTGGGGTTAGGAGGGCGGGGGAGATCCTACGAGCAGTACTTC	CASSLGLGGRGRSYEQYF
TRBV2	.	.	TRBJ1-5	TGTGCCAGCAGAGCGGACACTTATAGCAATCAGCCCCAGCATTTT	CASRADTYSNQPQHF
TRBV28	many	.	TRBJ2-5	TGTGCCAGCAGTCTAACAGGGTCGGGGGAGACCCAGTACTTC	CASSLTGSGETQYF
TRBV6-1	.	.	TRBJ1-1	TGTGCCAGCAGCGGGGATCACACTGAAGCTTTCTTT	CASSGDHTEAFF
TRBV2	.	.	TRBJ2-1	TGTGCCAGCACCTCAGAGGTTACCTACAATGAGCAGTTCTTC	CASTSEVTYNEQFF
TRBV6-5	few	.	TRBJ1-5	TGTGCCAGCAGTTACTCGAATAGCTTTCAGCCCCAGCATTTT	CASSYSNSFQPQHF
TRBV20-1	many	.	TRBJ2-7	TGCAGTGCTAGAGAGTATTACTCCTACGAGCAGTACTTC	CSAREYYSYEQYF
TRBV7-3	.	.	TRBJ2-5	TGTGCCAGCAGCTCGGCTAGGTCAGAGACCCAGTACTTC	CASSSARSETQYF
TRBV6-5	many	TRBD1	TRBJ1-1	TGTGCCAGCAGTTTCGCAGGGGGCCTTGAAGCTTTCTTT	CASSFAGGLEAFF
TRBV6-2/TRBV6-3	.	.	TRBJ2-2	TGTGCCAGCTTGCCTGACACGGCGAACACCGGGGAGCTGTTTTTT	CASLPDTANTGELFF
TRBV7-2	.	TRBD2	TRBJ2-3	TGTGCCAGCAGCTTGACTAGCTTTTACACAGATACGCAGTATTTT	CASSLTSFYTDTQYF
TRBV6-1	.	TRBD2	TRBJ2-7	TGTGCCAGCAGGGGGACTAGCGGCCTCTCCTACGAGCAGTACTTC	CASRGTSGLSYEQYF
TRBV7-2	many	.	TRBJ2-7	TGTGCCAGCAGCCCTCAGACCTACGAGCAGTACTTC	CASSPQTYEQYF
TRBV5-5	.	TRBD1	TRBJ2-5	TGTGCCAGCAGCCCCGGGACAGGGGGCGCGGAGACCCAGTACTTC	CASSPGTGGAETQYF
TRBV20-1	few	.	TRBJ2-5	TGCAGTGCTTCTCCCGGGGCCCAAGAGACCCAGTACTTC	CSASPGAQETQYF
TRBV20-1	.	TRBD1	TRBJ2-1	TGCAGTGCTCAAGAGGCCCAGGGGGAGTACAATGAGCAGTTCTTC	CSAQEAQGEYNEQFF
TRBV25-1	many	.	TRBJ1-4	TGTGCCAGCAGTGAATCCAGGGGCAGGAATGAAAAACTGTTTTTT	CASSESRGRNEKLFF
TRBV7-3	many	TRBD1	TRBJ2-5	TGTGCCAGCAGCCTAAGACAGGGAAACCAAGAGACCCAGTACTTC	CASSLRQGNQETQYF
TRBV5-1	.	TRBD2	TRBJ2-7	TGCGCCAGCAGGCCACCGGGGGGAGAAGAGCAGTACTTC	CASRPPGGEEQYF
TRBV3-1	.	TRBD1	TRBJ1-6	TGTGCCAGCAATCAGGGGGTTGATTCACCCCTCCACTTT	CASNQGVDSPLHF